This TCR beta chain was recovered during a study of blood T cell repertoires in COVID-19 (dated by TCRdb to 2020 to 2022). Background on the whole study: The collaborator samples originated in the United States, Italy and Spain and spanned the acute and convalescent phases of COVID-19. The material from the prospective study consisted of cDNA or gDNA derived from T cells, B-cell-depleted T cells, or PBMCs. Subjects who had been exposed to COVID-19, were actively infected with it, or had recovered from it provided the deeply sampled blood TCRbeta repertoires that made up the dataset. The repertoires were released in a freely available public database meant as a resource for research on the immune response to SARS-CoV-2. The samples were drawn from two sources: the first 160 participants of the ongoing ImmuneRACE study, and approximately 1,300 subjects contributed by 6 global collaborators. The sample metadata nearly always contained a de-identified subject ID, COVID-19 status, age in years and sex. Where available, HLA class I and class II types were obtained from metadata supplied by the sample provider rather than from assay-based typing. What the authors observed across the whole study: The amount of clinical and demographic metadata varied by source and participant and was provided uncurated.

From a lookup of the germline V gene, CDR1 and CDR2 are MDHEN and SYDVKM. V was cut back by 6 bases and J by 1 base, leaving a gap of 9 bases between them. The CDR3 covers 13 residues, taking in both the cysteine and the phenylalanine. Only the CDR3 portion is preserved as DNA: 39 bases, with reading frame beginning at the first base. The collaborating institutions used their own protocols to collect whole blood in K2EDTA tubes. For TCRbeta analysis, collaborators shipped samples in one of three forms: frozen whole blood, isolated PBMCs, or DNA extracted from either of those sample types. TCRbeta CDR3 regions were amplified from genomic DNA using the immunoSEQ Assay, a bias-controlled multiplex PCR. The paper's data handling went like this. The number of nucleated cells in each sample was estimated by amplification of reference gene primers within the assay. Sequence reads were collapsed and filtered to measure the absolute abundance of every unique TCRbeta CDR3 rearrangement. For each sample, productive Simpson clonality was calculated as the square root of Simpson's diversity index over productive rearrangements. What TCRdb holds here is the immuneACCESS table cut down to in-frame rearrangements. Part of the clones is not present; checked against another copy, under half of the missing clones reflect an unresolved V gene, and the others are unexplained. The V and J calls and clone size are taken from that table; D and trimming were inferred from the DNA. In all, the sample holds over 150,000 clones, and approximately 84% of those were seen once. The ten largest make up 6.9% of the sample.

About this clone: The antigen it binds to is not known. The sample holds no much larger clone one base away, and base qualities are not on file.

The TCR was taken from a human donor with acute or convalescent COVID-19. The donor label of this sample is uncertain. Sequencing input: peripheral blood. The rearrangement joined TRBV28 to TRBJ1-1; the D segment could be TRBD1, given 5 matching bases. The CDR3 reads CASRQGGNTEAFF. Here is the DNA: TGTGCCAGCAGGCAGGGCGGGAACACTGAAGCTTTCTTT.